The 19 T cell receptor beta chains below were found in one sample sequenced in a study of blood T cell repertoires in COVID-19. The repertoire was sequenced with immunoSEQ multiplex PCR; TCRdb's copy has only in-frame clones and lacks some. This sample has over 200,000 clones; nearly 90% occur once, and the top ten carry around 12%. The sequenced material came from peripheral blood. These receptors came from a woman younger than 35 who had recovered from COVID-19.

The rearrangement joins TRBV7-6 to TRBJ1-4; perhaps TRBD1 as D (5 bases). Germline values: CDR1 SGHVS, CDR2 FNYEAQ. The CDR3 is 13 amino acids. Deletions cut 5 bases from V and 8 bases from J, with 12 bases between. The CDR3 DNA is TGTGCCAGCAGCCCCTGGGGGGGGGAAAAACTGTTTTTT. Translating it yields CASSPWGGEKLFF.

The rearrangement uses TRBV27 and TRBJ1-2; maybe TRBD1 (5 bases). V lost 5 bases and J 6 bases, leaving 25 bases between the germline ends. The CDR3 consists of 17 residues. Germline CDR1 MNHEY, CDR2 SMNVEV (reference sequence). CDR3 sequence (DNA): TGTGCCAGCAGTCCCCTCGGGCAGAACGTTGGGACTAATGGCTACACCTTC. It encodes CASSPLGQNVGTNGYTF.

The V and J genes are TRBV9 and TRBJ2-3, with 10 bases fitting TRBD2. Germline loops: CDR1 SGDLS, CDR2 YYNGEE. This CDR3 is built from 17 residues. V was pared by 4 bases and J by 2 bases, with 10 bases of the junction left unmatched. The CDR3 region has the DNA TGTGCCAGCAGCCGAGCGGGAGGGATTACACCCACAGATACGCAGTATTTT. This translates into CASSRAGGITPTDTQYF. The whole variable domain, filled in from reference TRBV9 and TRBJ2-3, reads DSGVTQTPKHLITATGQRVTLRCSPRSGDLSVYWYQQSLDQGLQFLIQYYNGEERAKGNILERFSAQQFPDLHSELNLSSLELGDSALYFCASSRAGGITPTDTQYFGPGTRLTVL.

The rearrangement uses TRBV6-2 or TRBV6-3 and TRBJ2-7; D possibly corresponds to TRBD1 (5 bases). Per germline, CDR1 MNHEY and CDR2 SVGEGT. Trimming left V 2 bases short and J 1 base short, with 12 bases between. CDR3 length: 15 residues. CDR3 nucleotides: TGTGCCAGCAGTTACGAAGACAGATCATCCTACGAGCAGTACTTC. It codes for CASSYEDRSSYEQYF.

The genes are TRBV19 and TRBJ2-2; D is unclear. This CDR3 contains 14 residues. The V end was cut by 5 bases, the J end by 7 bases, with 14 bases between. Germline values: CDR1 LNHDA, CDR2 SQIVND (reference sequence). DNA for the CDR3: TGTGCCAGTAGTGCCCAGTCTCCTGGCGGGGAGCTGTTTTTT. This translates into CASSAQSPGGELFF.

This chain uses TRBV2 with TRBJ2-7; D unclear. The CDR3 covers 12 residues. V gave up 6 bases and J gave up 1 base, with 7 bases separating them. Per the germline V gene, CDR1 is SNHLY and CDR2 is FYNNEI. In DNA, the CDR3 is TGTGCCAGCAGCGCGAATTCCTACGAGCAGTACTTC. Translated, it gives CASSANSYEQYF.

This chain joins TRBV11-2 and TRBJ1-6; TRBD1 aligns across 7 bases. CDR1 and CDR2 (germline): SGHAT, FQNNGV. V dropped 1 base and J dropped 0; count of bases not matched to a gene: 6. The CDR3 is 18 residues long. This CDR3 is CASSLASGQSSYNSPLHF. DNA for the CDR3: TGTGCCAGCAGCTTAGCGTCGGGACAGAGCTCCTATAATTCACCCCTCCACTTT.

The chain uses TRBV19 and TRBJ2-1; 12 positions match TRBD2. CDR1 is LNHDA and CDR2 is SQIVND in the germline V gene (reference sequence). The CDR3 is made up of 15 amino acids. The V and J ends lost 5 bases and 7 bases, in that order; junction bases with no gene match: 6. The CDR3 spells CASSVTSGSFNEQFF. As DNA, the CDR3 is TGTGCCAGTAGTGTGACTAGCGGGAGTTTTAATGAGCAGTTCTTC. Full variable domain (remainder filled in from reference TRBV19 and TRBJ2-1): DGGITQSPKYLFRKEGQNVTLSCEQNLNHDAMYWYRQDPGQGLRLIYYSQIVNDFQKGDIAEGYSVSREKKESFPLTVTSAQKNPTAFYLCASSVTSGSFNEQFFGPGTRLTVL.

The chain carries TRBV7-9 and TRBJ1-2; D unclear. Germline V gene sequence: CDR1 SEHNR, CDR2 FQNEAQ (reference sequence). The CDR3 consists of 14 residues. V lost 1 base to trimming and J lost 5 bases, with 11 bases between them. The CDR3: CASSLDRLNYGYTF. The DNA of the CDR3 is TGTGCCAGCAGCTTAGATCGACTGAATTATGGCTACACCTTC.

CDR3 protein: CASSFPGQGEVKQFF. In nucleotides, the CDR3 is TGTGCCAGCAGCTTCCCGGGACAGGGAGAAGTAAAGCAGTTCTTC. The V and J genes are TRBV7-9 and TRBJ2-1; TRBD1 matches 9 bases. The ends lost 3 bases at V and 11 bases at J; junction bases unmatched: 11. The CDR3 is made up of 15 amino acids. Germline CDR1 reads SEHNR; CDR2 reads FQNEAQ (reference sequence).

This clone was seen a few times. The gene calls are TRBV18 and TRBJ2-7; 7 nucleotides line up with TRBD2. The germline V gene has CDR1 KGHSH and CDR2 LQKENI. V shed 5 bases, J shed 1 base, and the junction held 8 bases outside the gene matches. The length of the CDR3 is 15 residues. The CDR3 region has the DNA TGTGCCAGCTCAAGGGAGGGGCTCACATCCTACGAGCAGTACTTC. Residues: CASSREGLTSYEQYF.

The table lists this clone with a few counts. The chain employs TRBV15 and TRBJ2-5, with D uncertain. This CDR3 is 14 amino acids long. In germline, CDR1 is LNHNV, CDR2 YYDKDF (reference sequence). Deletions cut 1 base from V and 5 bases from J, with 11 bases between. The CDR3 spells CATSRGNREETQYF. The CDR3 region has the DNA TGTGCCACCAGCAGAGGTAATCGAGAGGAGACCCAGTACTTC.

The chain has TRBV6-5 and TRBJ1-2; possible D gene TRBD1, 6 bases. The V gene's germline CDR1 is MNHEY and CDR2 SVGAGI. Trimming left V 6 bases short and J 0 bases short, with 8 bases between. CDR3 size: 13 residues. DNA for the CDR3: TGTGCCAGCAGGCGACAGGCTAACTATGGCTACACCTTC. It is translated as CASRRQANYGYTF.

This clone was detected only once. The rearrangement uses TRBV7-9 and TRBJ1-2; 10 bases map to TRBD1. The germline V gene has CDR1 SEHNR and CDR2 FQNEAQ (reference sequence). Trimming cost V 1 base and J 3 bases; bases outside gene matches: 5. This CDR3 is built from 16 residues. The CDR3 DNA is TGTGCCAGCAGCTTAGATGGGACAGGGGTAGACTATGGCTACACCTTC. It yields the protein CASSLDGTGVDYGYTF. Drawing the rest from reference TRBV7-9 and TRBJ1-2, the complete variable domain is DTGVSQNPRHKITKRGQNVTFRCDPISEHNRLYWYRQTLGQGPEFLTYFQNEAQLEKSRLLSDRFSAERPKGSFSTLEIQRTEQGDSAMYLCASSLDGTGVDYGYTFGSGTRLTVV.

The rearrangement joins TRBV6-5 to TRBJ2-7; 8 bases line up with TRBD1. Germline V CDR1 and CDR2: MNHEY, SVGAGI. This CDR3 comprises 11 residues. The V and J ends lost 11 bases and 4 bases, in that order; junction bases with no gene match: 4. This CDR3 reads CAWDRLYEQYF. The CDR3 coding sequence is TGTGCCTGGGACAGGCTATACGAGCAGTACTTC.

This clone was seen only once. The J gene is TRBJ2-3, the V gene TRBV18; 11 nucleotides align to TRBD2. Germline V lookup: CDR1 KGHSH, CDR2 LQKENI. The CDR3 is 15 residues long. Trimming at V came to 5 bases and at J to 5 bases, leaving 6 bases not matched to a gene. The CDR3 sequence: CASSAGLAGKDTQYF. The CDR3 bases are TGTGCCAGCTCAGCAGGACTAGCGGGTAAAGATACGCAGTATTTT.

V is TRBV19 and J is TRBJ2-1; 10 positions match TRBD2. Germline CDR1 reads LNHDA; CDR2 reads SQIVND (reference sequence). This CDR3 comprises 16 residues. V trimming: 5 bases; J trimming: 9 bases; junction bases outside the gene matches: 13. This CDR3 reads CASSPRPRTSGGEQFF. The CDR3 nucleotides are TGTGCCAGTAGTCCCCGCCCCCGGACTAGCGGCGGTGAGCAGTTCTTC. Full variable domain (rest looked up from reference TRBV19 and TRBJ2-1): DGGITQSPKYLFRKEGQNVTLSCEQNLNHDAMYWYRQDPGQGLRLIYYSQIVNDFQKGDIAEGYSVSREKKESFPLTVTSAQKNPTAFYLCASSPRPRTSGGEQFFGPGTRLTVL.

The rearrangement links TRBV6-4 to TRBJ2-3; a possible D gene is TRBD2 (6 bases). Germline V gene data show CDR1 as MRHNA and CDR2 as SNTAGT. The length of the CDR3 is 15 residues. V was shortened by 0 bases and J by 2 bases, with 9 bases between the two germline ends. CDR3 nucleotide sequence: TGTGCCAGCAGTGACTCGGCGGGATCCACAGATACGCAGTATTTT. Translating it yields CASSDSAGSTDTQYF.

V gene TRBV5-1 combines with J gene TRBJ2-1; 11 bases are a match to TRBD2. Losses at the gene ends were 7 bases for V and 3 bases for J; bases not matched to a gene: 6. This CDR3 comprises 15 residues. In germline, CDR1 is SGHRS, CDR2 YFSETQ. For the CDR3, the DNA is TGCGCCAGCTCCCCCACTAGCGGGGGCTACAATGAGCAGTTCTTC. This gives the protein CASSPTSGGYNEQFF.